The next 11 T cell receptor beta chains were all read from a single sample in a study of blood T cell repertoires in COVID-19. Profiling relied on immunoSEQ multiplex PCR, and the TCRdb table lists in-frame clones only, not all of them. Of hundreds of thousands of clones in the sample, approximately 85% were seen once. Sample: peripheral blood. These receptors originate from a human donor in a cohort sampled during active COVID-19.

The V and J genes are TRBV13 and TRBJ2-7; 12 positions match TRBD1. The CDR3 runs 14 residues. V gave up 3 bases and J gave up 8 bases; unmatched junction bases: 5. CDR1 PRHDT and CDR2 FYEKMQ come from the germline V gene (reference sequence). The CDR3 loop reads CASSLGQGALKQYF. The CDR3 DNA sequence: TGTGCCAGCAGCTTGGGACAGGGGGCACTCAAGCAGTACTTC.

This clone was counted many times. This chain joins TRBV19 and TRBJ1-5; 8 bases are a match to TRBD1. This CDR3 region has 14 residues. The V and J ends lost 7 bases and 7 bases, in that order; junction bases with no gene match: 9. In germline, CDR1 is LNHDA, CDR2 SQIVND (reference sequence). For the CDR3, the DNA is TGTGCCAGTAAGAGCGACAGGGGTGTGCAGCCCCAGCATTTT. Residues: CASKSDRGVQPQHF.

The CDR3 DNA reads as TGTGCCAGCAGGCTCCTGGACAGTGAAGCTTTCTTT. Protein: CASRLLDSEAFF. V gene TRBV6-5 combines with J gene TRBJ1-1; D possibly corresponds to TRBD1 (6 bases). Per germline, CDR1 MNHEY and CDR2 SVGAGI. V lost 6 bases and J 7 bases, leaving 12 bases between the germline ends. This CDR3 has 12 residues.

V is TRBV5-1 and J is TRBJ1-1; the match to TRBD1 covers 7 bases. V was pared by 0 bases and J by 6 bases, with 5 bases of the junction left unmatched. Germline CDR1 SGHRS, CDR2 YFSETQ. This CDR3 spans 14 amino acids. In DNA form, the CDR3 reads TGCGCCAGCAGCTTGGGACAGGGAATTCCTGAAGCTTTCTTT. Encoded protein: CASSLGQGIPEAFF.

The rearrangement uses TRBV10-3 and TRBJ1-2, with 7 bases aligning to TRBD1. CDR3 size: 13 residues. Germline CDR1 is ENHRY and CDR2 is SYGVKD. Unmatched junction bases numbered 3, after V lost 5 bases and J lost 3 bases. CDR3 amino acids: CAISIQGYYGYTF. Here the CDR3 DNA reads TGTGCCATCAGTATACAGGGGTACTATGGCTACACCTTC.

CDR3 nucleotides: TGTGCCACCCGGACTAGCGGGGGGTTCACAGATACGCAGTATTTT. Translation: CATRTSGGFTDTQYF. This chain links TRBV6-5 with TRBJ2-3, with 14 nucleotides matching TRBD2. The CDR3 consists of 15 residues. The V gene's germline CDR1 is MNHEY and CDR2 SVGAGI. The trim removed 10 bases at V and 2 bases at J, leaving 5 bases unmatched.

This clone came up once. The chain couples TRBV21-1 to TRBJ1-3; the D call in the table, TRBD1, was not verified against the DNA. TRBV21-1 is a recognized pseudogene. This CDR3 has 18 amino acids. The CDR3 DNA reads TGTGCCAGCAGCAAAGACAAATTTGAGGGGGCAGTTGGAAACACCATATATTTT. Its translation is CASSKDKFEGAVGNTIYF.

V usage is TRBV4-1 and J usage is TRBJ2-7; D not certain. Trimming shortened V by 0 bases and J by 0 bases, and 9 bases separated the two germline ends. Germline assignment: CDR1 MGHRA and CDR2 YSYEKL. This CDR3 is built from 15 residues. CDR3 sequence: CASSQEHRSSYEQYF. The CDR3 nucleotides are TGCGCCAGCAGCCAAGAACACAGAAGCTCCTACGAGCAGTACTTC.

Concerning this clone: This same CDR3 is encoded by further DNA sequences in the sample. The J gene is TRBJ1-3, the V gene TRBV6-5, with D uncertain. V lost 6 bases and J 1 base, leaving 10 bases between the germline ends. The CDR3 totals 14 residues. Per germline, CDR1 MNHEY and CDR2 SVGAGI. In nucleotides, the CDR3 is TGTGCCAGCAGAACGGGAGGGTCTGGAAACACCATATATTTT. Its translation: CASRTGGSGNTIYF.

The chain employs TRBV7-8 and TRBJ1-2; D is possibly TRBD1 (5 bases). CDR1 is SGHVS and CDR2 is FQNEAQ in the germline V gene. This CDR3 has 16 residues. V lost 5 bases to trimming and J lost 2 bases, with 18 bases between them. This chain's CDR3 is CASSRLSTEANYGYTF. Written as DNA, the CDR3 is TGTGCCAGCAGCCGCCTATCGACAGAAGCCAACTATGGCTACACCTTC.

The chain couples TRBV12-5 to TRBJ2-7; D gene unclear. This CDR3 has 12 residues. Germline V lookup: CDR1 LGHNT, CDR2 FRNRAP. V was trimmed by 1 base and J by 3 bases, leaving 4 bases between them. For the CDR3, the DNA is TGTGCTAGTGGTTTGGGTAACTACGAGCAGTACTTC. Encoded protein: CASGLGNYEQYF.